This TCR beta chain was documented in a study of Ad26.COV2.S vaccination and SARS-CoV-2 variants. Looking at the study overall: Recipients of Ad26.COV2.S got it intramuscularly, once or twice 56 days apart.

This clone showed up just a few times. Repertoires were generated with immunoSEQ multiplex PCR, while TCRdb's copy carries only in-frame clones and drops some. The sample includes under 400,000 clones, roughly 91% seen only once; the top ten take 3.4%. Treatment in this sample: around 19 received Ad26.COV2.S at low or high dose, single or two shots; roughly five received placebo; per-sample allocation not given. Day 63 after the first vaccine or placebo injection was the time point for sampling. In germline, CDR1 is SNHLY, CDR2 FYNNEI. The CDR3 consists of 15 residues. V was shortened by 3 bases and J by 4 bases, with 13 bases between the two germline ends.

The receptor was isolated from a person aged 18 to 59 who received the Ad26.COV2.S COVID-19 vaccine or a placebo. The material sequenced was peripheral blood, taken in a trial of Ad26.COV2.S vaccine versus placebo. The chain has TRBV2 and TRBJ1-5; D might be TRBD1 (5 bases). The CDR3 DNA follows: TGTGCCAGCAGTGAGGCCGGGGCCAGGAATCAGCCCCAGCATTTT. Residues: CASSEAGARNQPQHF.